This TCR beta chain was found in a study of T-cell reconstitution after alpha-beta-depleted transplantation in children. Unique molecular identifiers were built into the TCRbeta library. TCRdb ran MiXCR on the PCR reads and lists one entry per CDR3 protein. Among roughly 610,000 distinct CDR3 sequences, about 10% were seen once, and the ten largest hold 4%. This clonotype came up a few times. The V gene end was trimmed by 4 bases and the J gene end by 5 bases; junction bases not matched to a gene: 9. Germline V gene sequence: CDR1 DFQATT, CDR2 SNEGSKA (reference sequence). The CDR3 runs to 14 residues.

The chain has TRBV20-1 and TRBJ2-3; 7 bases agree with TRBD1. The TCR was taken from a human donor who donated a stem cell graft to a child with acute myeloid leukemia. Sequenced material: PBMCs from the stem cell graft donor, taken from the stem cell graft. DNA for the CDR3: TGCAGTGCTACACCGGGACAGAATAGAGATACGCAGTATTTT. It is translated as CSATPGQNRDTQYF.